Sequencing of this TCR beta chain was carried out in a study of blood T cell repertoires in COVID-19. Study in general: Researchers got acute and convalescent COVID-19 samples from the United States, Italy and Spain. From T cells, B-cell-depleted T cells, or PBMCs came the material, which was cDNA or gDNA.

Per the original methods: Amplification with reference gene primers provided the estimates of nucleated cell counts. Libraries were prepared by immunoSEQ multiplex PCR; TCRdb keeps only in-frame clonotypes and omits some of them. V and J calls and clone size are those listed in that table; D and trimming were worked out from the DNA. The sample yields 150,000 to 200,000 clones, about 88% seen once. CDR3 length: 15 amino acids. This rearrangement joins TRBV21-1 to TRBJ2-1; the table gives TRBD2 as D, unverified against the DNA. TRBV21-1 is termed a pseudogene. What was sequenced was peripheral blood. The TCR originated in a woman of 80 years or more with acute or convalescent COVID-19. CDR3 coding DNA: TGTGCCAGCAGCAGGAGCGGGAGGGCCTACAATGAGCAGTTCTTC. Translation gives CASSRSGRAYNEQFF.